This TCR beta chain stems from a study of memory CD4+ T cells and cytomegalovirus serostatus. The sort gate was single viable CD3+CD4+CD8-CD45RO+ cells for memory CD4+ T cells. Some clones are missing from TCRdb's copy, which holds only in-frame ones; the method was immunoSEQ multiplex PCR. The table has roughly 60,000 clones, around 80% seen once; the top ten hold approximately 1.1%. V was clipped by 3 bases and J by 2 bases; unmatched bases: 19. CDR1 SGHDT and CDR2 YYEEEE come from the germline V gene. There are 19 residues in the CDR3. The V gene is TRBV5-6, the J gene TRBJ2-7; 8 positions match TRBD1. The receptor was isolated from an adult in good health and CMV-seronegative. The sample was memory CD4+ T cells from blood. The chain's CDR3 is CASSWTVGQGISVTYEQYF. CDR3 nucleotide sequence: TGTGCCAGCAGCTGGACTGTAGGACAGGGTATTTCGGTAACCTACGAGCAGTACTTC. Together with reference TRBV5-6 and TRBJ2-7, the CDR3 gives the full variable domain: DAGVTQSPTHLIKTRGQQVTLRCSPKSGHDTVSWYQQALGQGPQFIFQYYEEEERQRGNFPDRFSGHQFPNYSSELNVNALLLGDSALYLCASSWTVGQGISVTYEQYFGPGTRLTVT.